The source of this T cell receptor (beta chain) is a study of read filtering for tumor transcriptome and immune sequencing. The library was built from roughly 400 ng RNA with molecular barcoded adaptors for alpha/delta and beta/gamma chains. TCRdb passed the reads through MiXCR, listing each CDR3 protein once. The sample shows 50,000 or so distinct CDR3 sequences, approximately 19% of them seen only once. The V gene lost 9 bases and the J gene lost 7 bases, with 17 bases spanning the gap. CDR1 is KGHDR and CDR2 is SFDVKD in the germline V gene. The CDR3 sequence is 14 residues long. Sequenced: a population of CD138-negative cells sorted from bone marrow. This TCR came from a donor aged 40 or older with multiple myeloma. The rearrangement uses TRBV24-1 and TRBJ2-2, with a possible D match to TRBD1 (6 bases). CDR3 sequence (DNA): TGTGCCACCGCACGTGGGGGCGGCATCGGGGAGCTGTTTTTT. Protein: CATARGGGIGELFF.